This entry lists 20 T cell receptor beta chains sequenced from one sample in a study of monozygotic twins with inflammatory bowel disease (dated by TCRdb to the late 2010s). Libraries were prepared through 5' RACE. The run used an Illumina HiSeq 2500. TCRdb reprocessed the reads, reporting each CDR3 protein sequence once and no DNA. The sample table includes about 300,000 distinct CDR3 sequences. The ten most abundant clones make up approximately 5.4% of the sample. Input material: blood. Receptors originate from a human donor with ulcerative colitis or Crohn's disease, or a healthy co-twin of an affected twin (not recorded which).

V is TRBV27 and J is TRBJ1-1; without DNA, the TCRdb call of TRBD1 cannot be checked. The V gene's germline CDR1 is MNHEY and CDR2 SMNVEV (reference sequence). The CDR3 totals 13 residues. The CDR3: CASSPTGGAEAFF.

The chain couples TRBV12-3 or TRBV12-4 to TRBJ1-2. The CDR3 consists of 13 residues. CDR3 protein: CASSFEANYGYTF.

The J gene is TRBJ1-2, the V gene TRBV10-3. The CDR3 is 14 residues long. Germline V gene data show CDR1 as ENHRY and CDR2 as SYGVKD. CDR3 loop: CAAWLGGANYGYTF.

The CDR3 spells CASSVVGTSGTGELFF. The V gene is TRBV9, the J gene TRBJ2-2; TCRdb names TRBD2, which stays unverified in the absence of DNA. This CDR3 region has 16 residues. Germline V gene lookup returns CDR1 SGDLS and CDR2 YYNGEE.

The chain joins TRBV27 to TRBJ2-5. Germline loops: CDR1 MNHEY, CDR2 SMNVEV (reference sequence). The CDR3 runs to 14 residues. CDR3: CASNRGGNQETQYF.

The gene calls are TRBV6-1 and TRBJ2-1. The germline V gene has CDR1 MNHNS and CDR2 SASEGT. This CDR3 has 15 amino acids. The chain's CDR3 is CASSSTKSSYNEQFF.

The chain recombines TRBV12-3 or TRBV12-4 with TRBJ1-1. The CDR3 is 15 amino acids. This CDR3 reads CASSSGPRGSAEAFF.

This chain links TRBV16 with TRBJ1-1; TCRdb's D gene call, TRBD1, goes unchecked for lack of DNA. The CDR3 consists of 14 residues. Germline V gene sequence: CDR1 KGHSY, CDR2 FQNENV. CDR3 protein: CASSQSLGQGEAFF. The full variable domain, in which reference TRBV16 and TRBJ1-1 provide the parts outside the CDR3, is GEEVAQTPKHLVRGEGQKAKLYCAPIKGHSYVFWYQQVLKNEFKFLISFQNENVFDETGMPKERFSAKCLPNSPCSLEIQATKLEDSAVYFCASSQSLGQGEAFFGQGTRLTVV.

The chain carries TRBV12-3 or TRBV12-4 and TRBJ2-7; TCRdb calls TRBD2, which cannot be checked without DNA. The CDR3 length is 14 residues. CDR3 sequence: CASSLTSGAYEQYF.

The V call is TRBV30, the J call TRBJ2-1; the D call of TRBD1 rests on TCRdb alone, since no DNA is present to check it. The CDR3 consists of 13 residues. Germline loops: CDR1 GTSNPN, CDR2 SVGIG (reference sequence). CDR3 in amino acids: CAWDPGFYNEQFF.

The V gene is TRBV20-1, the J gene TRBJ1-5; the TCRdb call, TRBD1, lacks DNA for checking. This CDR3 has 15 amino acids. In germline, CDR1 is DFQATT, CDR2 SNEGSKA (reference sequence). This chain's CDR3 is CSAHRAGDWNQPQHF.

V gene TRBV20-1 combines with J gene TRBJ2-7; TCRdb's D call, TRBD2, is unchecked because there is no DNA. CDR3 size: 13 residues. Germline values: CDR1 DFQATT, CDR2 SNEGSKA (reference sequence). This chain's CDR3 is CSAREAAAREQYF.

V gene TRBV30 combines with J gene TRBJ2-7. The CDR3 spans 14 residues. Germline CDR1 and CDR2: GTSNPN and SVGIG (reference sequence). This CDR3 reads CAWSVRRISYEQYF.

The chain uses TRBV20-1 and TRBJ1-5; TCRdb's D call of TRBD1 is untestable without DNA. Germline lookup yields CDR1 DFQATT and CDR2 SNEGSKA (reference sequence). The CDR3 length is 16 residues. CDR3 sequence: CSATGTGRSSNQPQHF.

This chain links TRBV12-3 or TRBV12-4 with TRBJ1-5. This CDR3 spans 13 amino acids. CDR3 sequence reads: CASSSLENQPQHF.

The genes are TRBV12-3 or TRBV12-4 and TRBJ2-1; TCRdb names TRBD1, which stays unverified in the absence of DNA. The CDR3 runs to 15 residues. This CDR3 is CAGSLRGARYNEQFF.

V usage is TRBV10-3 and J usage is TRBJ1-5; TCRdb's assignment of TRBD1 cannot be checked, as there is no DNA. Germline assignment: CDR1 ENHRY and CDR2 SYGVKD. The CDR3 is 14 amino acids. CDR3: CATKGAQSNQPQHF.

J is TRBJ2-5 and V is TRBV7-9; TCRdb's D call of TRBD1 is untestable without DNA. Per germline, CDR1 SEHNR and CDR2 FQNEAQ (reference sequence). The CDR3 is made up of 16 amino acids. The CDR3 here is CASSLRWTGMGETQYF. Full variable domain (remainder filled in from reference TRBV7-9 and TRBJ2-5): DTGVSQNPRHKITKRGQNVTFRCDPISEHNRLYWYRQTLGQGPEFLTYFQNEAQLEKSRLLSDRFSAERPKGSFSTLEIQRTEQGDSAMYLCASSLRWTGMGETQYFGPGTRLLVL.

The V call is TRBV12-3 or TRBV12-4, the J call TRBJ1-1; TCRdb names TRBD1, which stays unverified in the absence of DNA. The CDR3 extends over 15 amino acids. The CDR3 protein is CASSDPGQMNTEAFF.

The gene calls are TRBV9 and TRBJ2-3; TCRdb returns TRBD1, unconfirmable since there is no DNA. The CDR3 is 14 amino acids. Germline V gene lookup returns CDR1 SGDLS and CDR2 YYNGEE. CDR3 amino acids: CASRKGEHTDTQYF.